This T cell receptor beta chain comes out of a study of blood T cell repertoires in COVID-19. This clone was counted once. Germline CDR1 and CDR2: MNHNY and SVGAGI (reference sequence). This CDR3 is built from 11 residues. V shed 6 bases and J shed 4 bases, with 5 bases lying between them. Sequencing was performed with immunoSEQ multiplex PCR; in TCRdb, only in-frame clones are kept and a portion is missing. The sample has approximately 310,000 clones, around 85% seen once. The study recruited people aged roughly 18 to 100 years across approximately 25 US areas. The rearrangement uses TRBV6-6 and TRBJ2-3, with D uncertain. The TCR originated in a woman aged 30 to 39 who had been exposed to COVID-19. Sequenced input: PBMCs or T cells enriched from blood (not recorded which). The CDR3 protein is CASSAADTQYF. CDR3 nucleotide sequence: TGTGCCAGCAGCGCAGCAGATACGCAGTATTTT.